These 17 T cell receptor beta chains came from one sample sequenced in a study of blood T cell repertoires in COVID-19. Using immunoSEQ multiplex PCR, the repertoire was profiled, and TCRdb retains in-frame clones only, with some absent. The sample comprises roughly 24,000 clones, less than 90% of which are singletons, and 27% rests with the top ten. Source material: peripheral blood. All receptors derive from a man aged 65 to 85 with COVID-19, enrolled during active disease.

The CDR3 loop is CASRLREDEQFF. CDR3 sequence (DNA): TGTGCCAGCAGACTCCGGGAGGATGAGCAGTTCTTC. V usage is TRBV7-9 and J usage is TRBJ2-1; 7 bases map to TRBD2. CDR3 length: 12 amino acids. V lost 6 bases, J lost 8 bases, and 4 bases stayed unmatched. The germline CDR1 and CDR2 sequences are SEHNR and FQNEAQ (reference sequence).

J is TRBJ2-7 and V is TRBV4-2, with D possibly TRBD2 on 5 matching bases. V was trimmed by 0 bases and J by 2 bases, leaving 14 bases between them. Germline CDR1 reads LGHNA; CDR2 reads YNFKEQ. The CDR3 totals 16 residues. CDR3 DNA: TGTGCCAGCAGCCAAGAGAGGGCTACTTCCCCCTACGAGCAGTACTTC. Residues: CASSQERATSPYEQYF.

This chain uses TRBV18 with TRBJ1-1, with D perhaps TRBD1 (5 bases). V lost 2 bases to trimming and J lost 0 bases, with 10 bases between them. This CDR3 has 15 residues. The germline V gene encodes CDR1 KGHSH and CDR2 LQKENI. CDR3 bases: TGTGCCAGCTCACCATCGGGACTTCTGAACACTGAAGCTTTCTTT. This sequence encodes CASSPSGLLNTEAFF.

J is TRBJ1-1 and V is TRBV19; D uncertain. The germline CDR1 and CDR2 sequences are LNHDA and SQIVND (reference sequence). This CDR3 contains 14 residues. CDR3 residues: CATTPGFLNTEAFF. The DNA for the CDR3 is TGTGCAACGACCCCGGGATTCCTGAACACTGAAGCTTTCTTT.

The chain recombines TRBV19 with TRBJ1-1; 9 nucleotides line up with TRBD1. Germline values: CDR1 LNHDA, CDR2 SQIVND (reference sequence). The CDR3 covers 13 residues. Germline trimming cut 5 bases from V and 3 bases from J; bases unmatched to any gene: 1. The DNA for the CDR3 is TGTGCCAGTAGTCGGACAGGGGACACTGAAGCTTTCTTT. Its translation is CASSRTGDTEAFF. Full variable domain (outside the CDR3, taken from reference TRBV19 and TRBJ1-1): DGGITQSPKYLFRKEGQNVTLSCEQNLNHDAMYWYRQDPGQGLRLIYYSQIVNDFQKGDIAEGYSVSREKKESFPLTVTSAQKNPTAFYLCASSRTGDTEAFFGQGTRLTVV.

The chain joins TRBV14 to TRBJ2-5, with D uncertain. The CDR3 extends over 16 amino acids. V was clipped by 2 bases and J by 1 base, with 14 bases between them. Germline V gives CDR1 SGHDN, CDR2 FVKESK. This CDR3 is CASSQWLAGPQETQYF. The CDR3 region has the DNA TGTGCCAGCAGCCAATGGTTAGCTGGCCCCCAAGAGACCCAGTACTTC.

The chain recombines TRBV29-1 with TRBJ2-1; 10 nucleotides agree with TRBD2. There are 12 residues in the CDR3. Trimming took 8 bases from V and 6 from J; bases not matched to a gene: 4. Looked up from germline, CDR1 is SQVTM and CDR2 is ANQGSEA. The CDR3 nucleotides are TGCAGCATTTGGACTAGCGGCAATGAGCAGTTCTTC. Protein: CSIWTSGNEQFF.

This clone was found a few times. The chain joins TRBV19 to TRBJ1-1; no reliable D call. CDR3 size: 13 residues. Germline V lookup: CDR1 LNHDA, CDR2 SQIVND (reference sequence). V was trimmed by 4 bases and J by 0 bases, leaving 6 bases between them. This CDR3 is CASSRSMNTEAFF. The CDR3 bases are TGTGCCAGTAGTAGAAGCATGAACACTGAAGCTTTCTTT.

The V and J genes are TRBV7-2 and TRBJ2-1; 9 nucleotides match TRBD2. Germline CDR1 reads SGHTA; CDR2 reads FQGNSA. V lost 1 base, J lost 4 bases, and 2 bases stayed unmatched. The CDR3 is made up of 15 amino acids. The CDR3 spells CASSLEAGGYNEQFF. The CDR3 bases are TGTGCCAGCAGCTTAGAGGCGGGGGGGTACAATGAGCAGTTCTTC.

The rearrangement joins TRBV7-2 to TRBJ2-4, with 11 bases aligning to TRBD1. Per the germline V gene, CDR1 is SGHTA and CDR2 is FQGNSA. This CDR3 is 16 amino acids long. The J segment lost 4 bases and the V segment lost 3 bases, leaving 5 bases of the junction unmatched. CDR3 DNA: TGTGCCAGCAGCTTGGCAGGACAGGGGGCTAAAAACATTCAGTACTTC. It is translated as CASSLAGQGAKNIQYF.

The rearrangement links TRBV5-1 to TRBJ1-4; D perhaps matches TRBD1 (6 bases). The CDR3 spans 17 residues. Trimming cost V 3 bases and J 6 bases, with 21 bases left between them. The germline V gene encodes CDR1 SGHRS and CDR2 YFSETQ. DNA of the CDR3: TGCGCCAGCAGCTGGAGCAGGGGTCGGGGGGAGGATGAAAAACTGTTTTTT. Encoded protein: CASSWSRGRGEDEKLFF.

DNA for the CDR3: TGCAGCGTTGAAAAAGCGGGAGCCCAGTACTTC. Translation gives CSVEKAGAQYF. The chain couples TRBV29-1 to TRBJ2-5, with 8 bases identical to TRBD2. V lost 2 bases and J lost 9; bases outside the gene matches: 2. Per germline, CDR1 SQVTM and CDR2 ANQGSEA. This CDR3 is built from 11 residues.

The gene calls are TRBV27 and TRBJ2-1; D is possibly TRBD1 (6 bases). Germline CDR1 and CDR2: MNHEY and SMNVEV (reference sequence). This CDR3 is 14 amino acids long. The ends were cut back, 6 bases at V and 9 bases at J, with 18 bases in the middle. The CDR3 loop reads CASRRLGAQVEQFF. The CDR3 coding sequence is TGTGCCAGCAGAAGGTTGGGGGCGCAGGTTGAGCAGTTCTTC.

This chain joins TRBV18 and TRBJ2-5; 9 bases agree with TRBD2. The CDR3 runs 16 residues. Germline CDR1 and CDR2: KGHSH and LQKENI. J lost 1 base, V lost 2 bases, and 5 bases had no gene match. CDR3 sequence (DNA): TGTGCCAGCTCACCAAGGATAGCGGGAGTCCAAGAGACCCAGTACTTC. This translates into CASSPRIAGVQETQYF.

This chain joins TRBV3-1 (or the pseudogene TRBV3-2) and TRBJ1-1; tentative D call: TRBD1 (6 bases). This CDR3 region has 15 residues. Germline loops: CDR1 LGHDT, CDR2 YNNKEL (reference sequence). Trimming took off 1 base at V and 6 bases at J, with 15 bases between the two ends. Here the CDR3 reads CASSQGVFEGAEAFF. The CDR3 DNA reads TGTGCCAGCAGCCAAGGGGTCTTCGAGGGGGCTGAAGCTTTCTTT.

The chain joins TRBV11-3 to TRBJ2-1; 9 bases map to TRBD2. From germline, CDR1 is SGHNT and CDR2 YENEEA. The CDR3 loop spans 13 amino acids. V lost 0 bases, J lost 10 bases, and 1 base stayed unmatched. This CDR3 reads CASSLDLAGEQFF. The CDR3 DNA follows: TGTGCCAGCAGCTTAGATCTAGCGGGGGAGCAGTTCTTC.

This chain joins TRBV6-5 and TRBJ2-1; TRBD2 matches 10 bases. The germline gives CDR1 MNHEY, CDR2 SVGAGI. This CDR3 has 13 amino acids. V lost 8 bases, J lost 5 bases, and 3 bases stayed unmatched. CDR3 coding DNA: TGTGCCAGCTCCGGGACTAGCGACAATGAGCAGTTCTTC. Its translation is CASSGTSDNEQFF.